One sample yielded the 27 T cell receptor beta chains listed below, sequenced in a study of shared clonotypes between healthy human individuals. Here immunoSEQ multiplex PCR was the method, and the copy in TCRdb shows in-frame clones only, minus some. The sample has more than 500,000 clones, 85% to 95% seen once. CD8 cells regarded as naive lacked CD45RO, were positively chosen for CCR7, and omitted terminally differentiated effector memory CD45RA+ cells. Sample: naive CD8+ T cells sorted from blood. The receptors were sampled from a woman aged 25 to 45 in good health.

The chain joins TRBV7-9 to TRBJ1-1; D is unresolved. V lost 5 bases and J 10 bases, leaving 11 bases between the germline ends. Looked up from germline, CDR1 is SEHNR and CDR2 is FQNEAQ (reference sequence). This CDR3 region has 11 residues. The CDR3 spells CASSNPSRAFF. CDR3 bases: TGTGCCAGCAGCAACCCCAGTAGAGCTTTCTTT.

This clone was picked up one time. The chain carries TRBV10-2 and TRBJ2-2; D gene ambiguous. Trimming pared 8 bases from V and 2 bases from J, leaving 6 bases between. The CDR3 covers 12 residues. CDR1 WSHSY and CDR2 SAAADI come from the germline V gene. CDR3: CASDLNTGELFF. The CDR3 DNA reads TGCGCCAGCGACTTAAACACCGGGGAGCTGTTTTTT.

In DNA, the CDR3 is TGTGCCAGCAGGGGTGCGGGAGGGTTGTCAGATACGCAGTATTTT. Amino acids: CASRGAGGLSDTQYF. The chain is built from TRBV2 and TRBJ2-3; 9 positions agree with TRBD2. The CDR3 is 15 residues long. Germline CDR1 SNHLY, CDR2 FYNNEI. Trimming cost V 6 bases and J 4 bases; bases outside gene matches: 8.

Points on this clone: Other DNA sequences from this sample encode an identical CDR3 as well. The chain is built from TRBV7-9 and TRBJ2-1; no clear D. V dropped 5 bases and J dropped 9 bases, with 8 bases sitting between them. Germline V gives CDR1 SEHNR, CDR2 FQNEAQ (reference sequence). The CDR3 is made up of 11 amino acids. In DNA form, the CDR3 reads TGTGCCAGCAGCCCCCCATCTGAGCAGTTCTTC. This encodes CASSPPSEQFF.

J is TRBJ1-1 and V is TRBV5-8; no firm D call. Trimming took 4 bases from V and 1 from J, leaving 17 bases between them. CDR3 size: 16 residues. Germline-derived CDR1 and CDR2 are SGHTS and YDEGEE. CDR3 sequence (DNA): TGTGCCAGCAGCCCGGAGGTTGGACGACGGAACACTGAAGCTTTCTTT. Amino acids: CASSPEVGRRNTEAFF.

The rearrangement joins TRBV7-8 to TRBJ1-1; tentative D call: TRBD1 (6 bases). Germline V gene data show CDR1 as SGHVS and CDR2 as FQNEAQ. The CDR3 consists of 14 residues. The V end was cut by 4 bases, the J end by 3 bases, with 12 bases between. CDR3 bases: TGTGCCAGCAGCTCCACAGGGATAGACACTGAAGCTTTCTTT. It codes for CASSSTGIDTEAFF. The complete variable domain, with remaining parts taken from reference TRBV7-8 and TRBJ1-1, reads GAGVSQSPRYKVAKRGQDVALRCDPISGHVSLFWYQQALGQGPEFLTYFQNEAQLDKSGLPSDRFFAERPEGSVSTLKIQRTQQEDSAVYLCASSSTGIDTEAFFGQGTRLTVV.

The V call is TRBV20-1, the J call TRBJ2-7; D remains ambiguous. CDR1 DFQATT and CDR2 SNEGSKA come from the germline V gene (reference sequence). Trimming removed 5 bases at V and 10 bases at J, with 12 bases between. The CDR3 sequence is 10 residues long. Here the CDR3 reads CSAEPVTQYF. The CDR3 bases are TGCAGTGCTGAGCCGGTTACACAGTACTTC.

The rearrangement joins TRBV27 to TRBJ1-1; D might be TRBD1 (6 bases). V was shortened by 6 bases and J by 0 bases, with 17 bases between the two germline ends. From germline, CDR1 is MNHEY and CDR2 SMNVEV (reference sequence). This CDR3 contains 16 residues. This CDR3 reads CASRPRNRAMNTEAFF. The CDR3 bases are TGTGCCAGCAGGCCCAGAAACAGGGCCATGAACACTGAAGCTTTCTTT.

V usage is TRBV4-2 and J usage is TRBJ2-7; D might be TRBD1 or TRBD2, each matching 5 bases. The CDR3 contains 14 residues. Germline values: CDR1 LGHNA, CDR2 YNFKEQ. The ends were cut back, 1 base at V and 4 bases at J, with 11 bases in the middle. In nucleotides, the CDR3 is TGTGCCAGCAGCCAAGTGGGGGAGAAGTACGAGCAGTACTTC. This sequence encodes CASSQVGEKYEQYF.

The V gene is TRBV2, the J gene TRBJ2-1; 8 nucleotides align to TRBD2. J was trimmed by 1 base and V by 6 bases; bases with no gene match: 8. CDR3 length: 16 amino acids. Germline V CDR1 and CDR2: SNHLY, FYNNEI. The chain's CDR3 is CASRANVAGSYNEQFF. The CDR3 nucleotides are TGTGCCAGCAGGGCGAATGTAGCGGGATCCTACAATGAGCAGTTCTTC. Variable domain in full (rest from reference TRBV2 and TRBJ2-1): EPEVTQTPSHQVTQMGQEVILRCVPISNHLYFYWYRQILGQKVEFLVSFYNNEISEKSEIFDDQFSVERPDGSNFTLKIRSTKLEDSAMYFCASRANVAGSYNEQFFGPGTRLTVL.

V is TRBV2 and J is TRBJ2-1; D gene uncertain. CDR1 and CDR2 from the germline V gene are SNHLY and FYNNEI. The length of the CDR3 is 15 residues. V gave up 6 bases and J gave up 4 bases, with 16 bases separating them. This CDR3 reads CASRSVETSYNEQFF. In nucleotides, the CDR3 is TGTGCCAGCAGGTCCGTAGAGACCTCTTACAATGAGCAGTTCTTC.

This chain links TRBV4-1 with TRBJ2-7, with 8 bases fitting TRBD1. J was trimmed by 5 bases and V by 3 bases; bases with no gene match: 9. This CDR3 region has 15 residues. The germline CDR1 and CDR2 sequences are MGHRA and YSYEKL. The CDR3 DNA sequence: TGCGCCAGCAGCCACCTACAGGGGGTGAACGACGAGCAGTACTTC. It yields the protein CASSHLQGVNDEQYF.

This clone was seen just once. The chain employs TRBV27 and TRBJ2-1; 11 bases are a match to TRBD2. CDR3 size: 15 residues. CDR1 and CDR2 (germline): MNHEY, SMNVEV (reference sequence). The trim removed 6 bases at V and 2 bases at J, leaving 3 bases unmatched. CDR3 DNA sequence: TGTGCCAGCAGATTAGCGGGAGGGGCCTACAATGAGCAGTTCTTC. It encodes CASRLAGGAYNEQFF.

The chain uses TRBV9 and TRBJ2-3; 8 bases fit TRBD1. Germline V lookup: CDR1 SGDLS, CDR2 YYNGEE. Trimming at V came to 0 bases and at J to 2 bases, leaving 5 bases not matched to a gene. The CDR3 runs 16 residues. CDR3 region: CASSVGRGPSTDTQYF. The CDR3 nucleotides are TGTGCCAGCAGCGTAGGCAGGGGGCCCTCCACAGATACGCAGTATTTT.

This clone was found once. The CDR3 DNA is TGCGCCAGCAGTAATTTAGGGAAGAATGAGCAGTTCTTC. Protein sequence: CASSNLGKNEQFF. The rearrangement links TRBV4-1 to TRBJ2-1; D is unclear. Germline V gene data show CDR1 as MGHRA and CDR2 as YSYEKL. V lost 6 bases, J lost 7 bases, and 13 bases lay in between. The CDR3 length is 13 residues.

This chain links TRBV6-4 with TRBJ2-1; D is ambiguous. The V end lost 3 bases, the J end lost 6 bases, and 3 bases lay between the germline ends. From germline, CDR1 is MRHNA and CDR2 SNTAGT. The length of the CDR3 is 11 residues. CDR3 protein: CASSEGNEQFF. The CDR3 DNA sequence: TGTGCCAGCAGTGAGGGCAATGAGCAGTTCTTC.

The chain has TRBV9 and TRBJ2-1, with 14 positions matching TRBD2. This CDR3 is built from 16 residues. Per germline, CDR1 SGDLS and CDR2 YYNGEE. J gave up 4 bases and V 1 base, and 1 base lay outside the gene matches. The CDR3 DNA follows: TGTGCCAGCAGCGTATGGACTAGCGGGAGGTACAATGAGCAGTTCTTC. Its translation is CASSVWTSGRYNEQFF.

J is TRBJ2-1 and V is TRBV10-3; TRBD2 matches 10 bases. J lost 7 bases, V lost 0 bases, and 12 bases had no gene match. Per germline, CDR1 ENHRY and CDR2 SYGVKD. CDR3 length: 18 amino acids. CDR3 in amino acids: CAISESTQSGRGKNEQFF. Written as DNA, the CDR3 is TGTGCCATCAGTGAGTCGACTCAGAGCGGGAGGGGAAAAAATGAGCAGTTCTTC.

This chain connects TRBV4-1 to TRBJ2-3, with a weak D call TRBD1 (6 bases). Trimming pared 7 bases from V and 2 bases from J, leaving 13 bases between. The CDR3 runs 14 residues. Germline assignment: CDR1 MGHRA and CDR2 YSYEKL. The CDR3 is CASTPTGPTDTQYF. CDR3 bases: TGCGCCAGCACACCGACAGGCCCCACAGATACGCAGTATTTT.

The chain uses TRBV4-1 and TRBJ2-1; either TRBD1 or TRBD2 may supply D (7 bases each). This CDR3 spans 18 amino acids. The germline gives CDR1 MGHRA, CDR2 YSYEKL. Deletions cut 2 bases from V and 1 base from J, with 18 bases between. The CDR3 nucleotides read TGCGCCAGCAGCCAAATGCCAGGGGGAGGGACTTCCTACAATGAGCAGTTCTTC. It translates to CASSQMPGGGTSYNEQFF.

In regard to this clone: The identical CDR3 is also encoded by other nucleotide sequences in the sample. This sequence joins TRBV2 and TRBJ2-5; D not resolved. Trimming stripped 6 bases from V and 4 bases from J, with 3 bases between. This CDR3 spans 10 amino acids. Per the germline V gene, CDR1 is SNHLY and CDR2 is FYNNEI. The CDR3 loop reads CASSRETQYF. Written as DNA, the CDR3 is TGTGCCAGCAGCCGAGAGACCCAGTACTTC.

The chain uses TRBV7-9 and TRBJ2-5, with D unresolved. CDR1 and CDR2 from the germline V gene are SEHNR and FQNEAQ (reference sequence). V dropped 5 bases and J dropped 1 base, with 11 bases sitting between them. This CDR3 has 14 amino acids. DNA for the CDR3: TGTGCCAGCAGCCCGACTCAGATCCAAGAGACCCAGTACTTC. Protein: CASSPTQIQETQYF.

The V gene is TRBV7-8, the J gene TRBJ2-1, with unresolved D. The V gene lost 4 bases and the J gene lost 8 bases, with 15 bases spanning the gap. The CDR3 runs 14 residues. Germline CDR1 and CDR2: SGHVS and FQNEAQ. For the CDR3, the DNA is TGTGCCAGCAGCTCCTTTGTTGGTTGGGATGAGCAGTTCTTC. Translating gives CASSSFVGWDEQFF.

The rearrangement uses TRBV7-3 and TRBJ2-2; TRBD2 matches 13 bases. The trim removed 6 bases at V and 10 bases at J, leaving 8 bases unmatched. The CDR3 sequence is 15 residues long. Germline CDR1 is SGHTA and CDR2 is FQGTGA. As DNA, the CDR3 is TGTGCCAGCAGGGGAGGGACTAGCGGGAAGGAGGAGCTGTTTTTT. This sequence encodes CASRGGTSGKEELFF.

The chain has TRBV13 and TRBJ2-5; D perhaps matches TRBD1 (6 bases). Germline values: CDR1 PRHDT, CDR2 FYEKMQ (reference sequence). The CDR3 consists of 14 residues. V lost 5 bases and J lost 4, with 14 bases in between. The CDR3 loop is CASSTRTGRETQYF. Written as DNA, the CDR3 is TGTGCCAGCAGCACTCGAACAGGGAGAGAGACCCAGTACTTC.

This clone was detected only a few times. The CDR3 loop reads CATSGSGTVFGETQYF. As DNA, the CDR3 is TGTGCCACCAGCGGGTCAGGGACAGTCTTTGGAGAGACCCAGTACTTC. The chain has TRBV15 and TRBJ2-5; TRBD1 matches 7 bases. Germline loops: CDR1 LNHNV, CDR2 YYDKDF (reference sequence). V trimming: 5 bases; J trimming: 4 bases; junction bases outside the gene matches: 13. This CDR3 is 16 amino acids long.

This rearrangement joins TRBV7-8 to TRBJ2-1, with D unclear. Per germline, CDR1 SGHVS and CDR2 FQNEAQ. Deletions cut 0 bases from V and 4 bases from J, with 10 bases between. The CDR3 has 15 residues. This chain's CDR3 is CASSLASGLYNEQFF. CDR3 coding DNA: TGTGCCAGCAGCTTAGCTAGTGGGTTGTACAATGAGCAGTTCTTC.